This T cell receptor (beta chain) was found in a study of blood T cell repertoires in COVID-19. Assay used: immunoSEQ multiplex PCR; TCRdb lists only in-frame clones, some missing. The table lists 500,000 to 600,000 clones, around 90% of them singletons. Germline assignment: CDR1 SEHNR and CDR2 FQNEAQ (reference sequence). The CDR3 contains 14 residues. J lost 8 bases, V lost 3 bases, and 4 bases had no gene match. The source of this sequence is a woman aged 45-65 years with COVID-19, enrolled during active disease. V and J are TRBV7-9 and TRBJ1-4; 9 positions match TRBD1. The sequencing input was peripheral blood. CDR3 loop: CASSFGTGNEKLFF. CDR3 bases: TGTGCCAGCAGCTTTGGGACAGGGAACGAAAAACTGTTTTTT.